The T cell receptor (beta chain) under discussion was sequenced for a study of control samples from healthy donors and cancer patients. Produced via immunoSEQ multiplex PCR; TCRdb's table is partial and in-frame only. Of approximately 160,000 clones in the sample, approximately 94% were seen once. Looked up from germline, CDR1 is SQVTM and CDR2 is ANQGSEA. The CDR3 runs 12 residues. V lost 6 bases to trimming and J lost 1 base, with 9 bases between them. Material for sequencing was blood. The chain is built from TRBV29-1 and TRBJ1-2; D perhaps matches TRBD1 (5 bases). The TCR was taken from a young woman in good health. The CDR3 is CSVDDSNYGYTF. The CDR3 DNA reads TGCAGCGTAGACGACAGTAACTATGGCTACACCTTC.